The sequence of this T cell receptor beta chain was determined in a study of blood T cell repertoires in COVID-19 (dated by TCRdb to about 2020). Describing the broader study: Samples from collaborators originated in the United States, Italy and Spain and spanned both the acute and convalescent phases of COVID-19. The material from the prospective study consisted of cDNA or gDNA derived from T cells, B-cell-depleted T cells, or PBMCs. The dataset comprised deeply sampled blood TCRbeta repertoires from subjects exposed to, actively infected with, or recovered from COVID-19. The repertoires were released in a freely available public database meant as a resource for research on the immune response to SARS-CoV-2. Samples were obtained from the ongoing ImmuneRACE study (first 160 participants) and from 1,254 subjects provided by 6 global collaborators. The sample metadata nearly always contained a de-identified subject ID, COVID-19 status, age in years and sex. Where available, HLA class I and class II types were obtained from metadata supplied by the sample provider rather than from assay-based typing. The paper as a whole reports these results and caveats: The quantity of clinical and demographic metadata differed by source and by participant and was supplied without curation.

The germline V gene encodes CDR1 SGHRS and CDR2 YFSETQ. Reading from cysteine to phenylalanine, the CDR3 counts 15 amino acids. The kept DNA is CDR3 alone, 45 bases in frame from the first base. The trim is 0 bases for V and 7 bases for J, with a gap of 16 bases between the germline ends. TCRbeta CDR3 regions were amplified from genomic DNA using the immunoSEQ Assay, a bias-controlled multiplex PCR. Per the authors' processing: The number of nucleated cells in each sample was estimated from the amplification of reference gene primers within the assay. Sequence reads were collapsed and filtered to measure the absolute abundance of every unique TCRbeta CDR3 rearrangement. For each sample, productive Simpson clonality was calculated as the square root of Simpson's diversity index across productive rearrangements. What TCRdb holds here is the immuneACCESS table cut down to in-frame rearrangements. Part of the clones is not present; checked against another copy, under half of the missing clones reflect an unresolved V gene, and the others are unexplained. The DNA was the basis for D and trimming; V, J and clone size are from that table. In this sample the table shows fewer than 200,000 clones, under 90% of which occur a single time. Together, the top ten hold approximately 6.9% of the sample.

Each collaborating institution followed its own protocols to collect whole blood in K2EDTA tubes. Collaborator samples were shipped for TCRbeta analysis as frozen whole blood, isolated PBMCs, or DNA extracted from either sample type. Points on this clone: It lacks a known antigen. Base qualities are not at hand, and no much larger clone is one base apart.

The rearranged segments are TRBV5-1 and TRBJ1-2; TRBD1 is perhaps the D gene, given 5 matching bases. The sample comprised peripheral blood. The clonotype originates from a man aged 55-75 years with acute or convalescent COVID-19. The sequence in DNA is TGCGCCAGCAGCTTGGTCCAGGGAGGTCGGAGTGGCTACACCTTC. Its protein is CASSLVQGGRSGYTF. Reference TRBV5-1 and TRBJ1-2 proteins supply the regions before and after the CDR3; the full variable domain is: KAGVTQTPRYLIKTRGQQVTLSCSPISGHRSVSWYQQTPGQGLQFLFEYFSETQRNKGNFPGRFSGRQFSNSRSEMNVSTLELGDSALYLCASSLVQGGRSGYTFGSGTRLTVV.